This T cell receptor beta chain was recorded in a study of CD8+CD57+ T cells in acquired aplastic anemia listed by TCRdb under 2018. A note on the overall study: A mean of approximately 2.9 ug of DNA, ranging from roughly 0.2 to 30 ug, was extracted from sorted CD4+ and CD8+ cells. A CD8+CD57+ expansion meant a frequency higher than the mean frequency seen in healthy subjects. The paper as a whole reports these results and caveats: Between patients and healthy controls, no significant difference in CD8+ Simpson's diversity was found (P=0.060). Around 27 CD8+ CDR3 sequences were found in both patients and controls but appeared to be highly expressed in patients and within the immunodominant clones of the patients.

Genomic DNA served as template for TCR beta VDJ combination and CDR3 sequence profiling. An Illumina HiSeq 2000 was the platform used for TCR repertoire sequencing. The original methods were these. Repertoires were assessed using TRBV/TRBJ rearrangement plots, CDR3 size and DJ length profiles, and Simpson's diversity index. Whichever DNA sequence was most abundant in the deep sequencing data was defined as the immunodominant clone. CDR3 amino acid sequences were screened for sharing across subjects and compared with published repertoires and the VDJdb database. Clones were called with MiXCR by TCRdb after fastp trimmed the public reads at Q25, and only in-frame beta chains were retained. Every distinct CDR3 protein forms one entry, paired with its most common genes and DNA. TCRdb's processing, not the study's, gives the V and J calls here. The sample table holds approximately 300,000 distinct CDR3 sequences, of which approximately 58% were seen once. Of the sample, 1% to 1.5% is held by the ten largest clones.

Flow cytometry had shown CD8+CD57+ cell expansion in the patients selected for sequencing. All patients had severe acquired aplastic anemia diagnosed by International Study of Aplastic Anemia and Agranulocytosis and Camitta criteria. Patients had received no therapy at the time of blood sampling. In the study, sorted CD4+ and CD8+ blood T cells from patients with severe aplastic anemia and from healthy subjects underwent deep sequencing of TCR repertoires. Patients were enrolled in the USA under clinicaltrials.gov protocols 00001620, 01623167, 00001397, 00071045, 00081523 and 00961064. Ficoll-Paque density gradient centrifugation was used to isolate peripheral blood mononuclear cells. Before DNA was extracted, CD4+ and CD8+ T cells were sorted using either FACS or magnetic beads. This clonotype was detected ten times or more. Its antigen is not yet known. Nothing much larger sits one base from this clone, and base qualities are not available.

The V end gives up 4 bases and the J end 4 bases, leaving 5 bases in the junction not matched to a gene. From cysteine to phenylalanine, the CDR3 is 14 amino acids long. Only the CDR3 portion is preserved as DNA: 42 bases, with reading frame beginning at the first base. Taken from the germline V gene (reference sequence), the CDR1 and CDR2 loops are LGHDT and YNNKEL. This TCR came from a human donor with aplastic anemia. The V gene is TRBV3-1 and the J gene is TRBJ2-3, with TRBD2 identical over 7 junction bases. The sample taken for sequencing was sorted CD4+, CD8+, or CD8+CD57+ T cells (not recorded which) from PBMCs. The DNA reads TGTGCCAGCAGCCGTCTAGCGGACTCAGATACGCAGTATTTT. Translated, this is CASSRLADSDTQYF.